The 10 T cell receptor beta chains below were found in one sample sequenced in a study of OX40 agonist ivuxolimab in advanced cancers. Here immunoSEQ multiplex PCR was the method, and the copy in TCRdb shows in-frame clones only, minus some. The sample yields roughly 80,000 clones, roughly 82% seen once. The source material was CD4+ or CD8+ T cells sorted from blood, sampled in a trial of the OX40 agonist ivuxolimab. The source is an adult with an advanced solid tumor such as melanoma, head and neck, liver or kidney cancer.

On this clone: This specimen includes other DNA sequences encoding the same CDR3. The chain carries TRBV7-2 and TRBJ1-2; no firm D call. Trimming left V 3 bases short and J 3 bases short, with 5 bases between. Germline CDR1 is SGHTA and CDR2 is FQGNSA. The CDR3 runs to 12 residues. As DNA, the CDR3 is TGTGCCAGCAGCTTTTCGGACTATGGCTACACCTTC. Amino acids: CASSFSDYGYTF. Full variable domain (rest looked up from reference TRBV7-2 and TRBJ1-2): GAGVSQSPSNKVTEKGKDVELRCDPISGHTALYWYRQSLGQGLEFLIYFQGNSAPDKSGLPSDRFSAERTGGSVSTLTIQRTQQEDSAVYLCASSFSDYGYTFGSGTRLTVV.

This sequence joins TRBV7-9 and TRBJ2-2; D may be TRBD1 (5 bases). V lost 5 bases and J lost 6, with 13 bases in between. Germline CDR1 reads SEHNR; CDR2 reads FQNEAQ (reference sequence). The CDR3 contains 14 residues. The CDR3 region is CASSLKQVPGELFF. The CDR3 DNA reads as TGTGCCAGCAGCCTAAAACAGGTCCCCGGGGAGCTGTTTTTT.

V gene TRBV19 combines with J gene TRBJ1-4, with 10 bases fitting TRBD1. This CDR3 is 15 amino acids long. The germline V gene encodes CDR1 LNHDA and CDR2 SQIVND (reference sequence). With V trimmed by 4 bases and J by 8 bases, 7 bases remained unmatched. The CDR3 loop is CASSTRQGAREKLFF. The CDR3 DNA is TGTGCCAGTAGTACTCGACAGGGGGCGAGAGAAAAACTGTTTTTT.

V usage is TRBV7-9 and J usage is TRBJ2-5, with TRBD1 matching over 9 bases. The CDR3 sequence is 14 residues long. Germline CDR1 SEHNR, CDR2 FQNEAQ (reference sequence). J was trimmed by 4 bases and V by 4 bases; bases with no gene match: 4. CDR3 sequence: CASSSGQGRETQYF. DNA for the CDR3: TGTGCCAGCAGCTCGGGACAGGGCCGAGAGACCCAGTACTTC.

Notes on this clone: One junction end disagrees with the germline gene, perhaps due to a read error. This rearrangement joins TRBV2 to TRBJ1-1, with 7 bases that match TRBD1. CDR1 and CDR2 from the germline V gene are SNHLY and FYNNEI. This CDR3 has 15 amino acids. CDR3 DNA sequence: TGTGCCAGCAGTGAAAATCCACTGACCCCCGGGGCAGGGGGCTTT. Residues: CASSENPLTPGAGGF.

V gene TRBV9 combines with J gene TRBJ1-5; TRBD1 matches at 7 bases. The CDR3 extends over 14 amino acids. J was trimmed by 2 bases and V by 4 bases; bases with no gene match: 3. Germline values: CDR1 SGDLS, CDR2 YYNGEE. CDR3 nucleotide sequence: TGTGCCAGCAGCACAACAGGGGGCAATCAGCCCCAGCATTTT. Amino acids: CASSTTGGNQPQHF.

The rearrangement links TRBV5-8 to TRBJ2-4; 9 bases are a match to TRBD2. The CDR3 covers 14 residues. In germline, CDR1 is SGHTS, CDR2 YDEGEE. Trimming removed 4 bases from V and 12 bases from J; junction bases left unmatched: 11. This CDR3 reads CASSRWASGESQYF. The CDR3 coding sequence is TGTGCCAGCAGCCGGTGGGCTAGCGGGGAGTCTCAGTACTTC.

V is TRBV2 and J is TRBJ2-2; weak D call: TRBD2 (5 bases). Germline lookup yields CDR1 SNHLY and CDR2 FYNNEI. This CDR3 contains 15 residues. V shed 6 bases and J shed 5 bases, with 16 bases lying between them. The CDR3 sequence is CASSGSSWETGELFF. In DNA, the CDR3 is TGTGCCAGCAGCGGCAGTAGCTGGGAGACCGGGGAGCTGTTTTTT.

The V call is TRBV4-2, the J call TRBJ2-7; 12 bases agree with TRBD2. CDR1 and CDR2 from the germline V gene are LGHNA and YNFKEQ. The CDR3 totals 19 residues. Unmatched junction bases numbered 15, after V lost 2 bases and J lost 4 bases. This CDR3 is CASSQSIGASGGARYEQYF. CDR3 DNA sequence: TGTGCCAGCAGCCAAAGCATTGGGGCTAGCGGGGGGGCCAGGTACGAGCAGTACTTC.

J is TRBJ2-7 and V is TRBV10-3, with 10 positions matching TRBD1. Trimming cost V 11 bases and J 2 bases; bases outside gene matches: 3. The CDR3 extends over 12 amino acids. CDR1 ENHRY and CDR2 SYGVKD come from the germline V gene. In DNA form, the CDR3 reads TGTGCCTTTGGACAGGGGGCCTACGAGCAGTACTTC. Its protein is CAFGQGAYEQYF.